What follows is one T cell receptor (beta chain) and its context. Its antigen remains unidentified. No much larger clonotype is one base removed from it; base qualities were not supplied. The CDR3 regions of human TCRbeta chains were subjected to immunosequencing. The original pipeline was this. Repertoire TCRs were checked for matches against a reference library of SARS-CoV-2-specific TCRs that had been generated using the MIRA antigen-specificity platform. Breadth was defined as the fraction of unique TCRs that were SARS-CoV-2-associated. Depth was defined as the fraction of total T cells that were SARS-CoV-2-associated. Each spike-specific TCR was assigned to its reactive spike region and to a CD4 or CD8 class using the MIRA data. Log10-transformed breadth and depth values were compared by one-way ANOVA with Sidak's multiple comparisons tests. The source is immuneACCESS, and TCRdb retained only in-frame sequences with V and J called. Part of the clones is not carried over; for the studies checked, unresolved V genes explain less than half of this, and the remainder is unexplained. D and trimming come from the DNA, and the V and J calls and clone size come from that table. This sample has 200,000 or so clones in its table, and around 93% of those were observed once. The ten largest clones capture over 7.5% of the sample.

The data were taken from a study of T cell responses to AZD1222 COVID-19 vaccine (dated by TCRdb to the early 2020s). With regard to the full study: AZD1222 recipients with second doses at about 4 weeks or about 12 weeks were pooled, because spike-specific TCR depth and breadth did not differ between schedules. TCR sequencing was performed for 230 to 250 trial participants, of whom some 200 were given two doses of AZD1222 and around 25 were given two doses of MenACWY control vaccine. Trial participants were enrolled by age into subgroups of 18-55, 56-69 and 70-plus years, and roughly 150, 30 and 60 TCR-sequenced participants, respectively, were included in these subgroups. The investigation overall reported the following: A significant rise in spike-specific TCR breadth and depth was observed after two AZD1222 doses relative to day 0 and relative to MenACWY recipients. The whole spike protein was spanned by vaccine-associated CD4 TCRs, and dominant responses were seen in regions 160-218 and 743-854. Participants were mostly white British, with more females than males. The authors suggested clonal diversity may have been underestimated. Conclusions about previously exposed vaccinees were limited because only a handful of AZD1222 recipients were SARS-CoV-2 seropositive at baseline. Because no day 14 peak-response samples were available, repertoires were characterized only after the peak T cell response. The 56-69-year group was small, and its depth increase did not reach significance, likely because of low power. Reportedly, close to half of the unique spike-specific TCRs recognized epitopes lying outside the regions that are mutated in the B.1.351 and B.1.1.7 variants.

Sample time point, as interpreted from the label and publication: baseline before first vaccination. The vaccinee samples were drawn from two UK trials, COV001 and COV002, one of which was a single-blind randomized controlled phase 2/3 trial testing AZD1222 (ChAdOx1 nCoV-19) in healthy adults. Trial participant PBMC samples were collected at day 0 and day 28 after the second dose for TCRbeta chain sequencing. This sequence was found in an adult in good health. The source was peripheral blood, collected on day 0 of AZD1222 vaccination.

The base sequence is TGTGCCAGCAGTTCAGGGGGTCACCAGCCCCAGCATTTT. The resulting protein is CASSSGGHQPQHF. The sequence is built from TRBV28 and TRBJ1-5; 7 bases in the middle match TRBD1. From its cysteine to its phenylalanine, the CDR3 spans 13 amino acids. This entry keeps only the CDR3 DNA: 39 bases, framed from base 1. Relative to germline, V is missing 4 bases and J is missing 7 bases, with 4 bases of the junction outside any gene match. The germline V gene supplies CDR1 MDHEN and CDR2 SYDVKM.